The rows below give T cell receptor beta chains drawn from one sample of a study of cytomegalovirus exposure and HLA in healthy donors. Assay used: immunoSEQ multiplex PCR; TCRdb lists only in-frame clones, some missing. The table has tens of thousands of clones, around 80% seen once. Sequencing input: PBMCs. These receptors were collected from a man in his fifties or sixties in good health and CMV-seropositive. The CDR3 runs from the conserved cysteine through the conserved F or W. A D gene is named only where the DNA matches it firmly. The size field is filled for only some rows; it gives once, few, many or a size class.

12 | . | TRBJ1-1 | TRBV18 | . | TGTGCCAGCTCACCCAGGGAAACTGAAGCTTTCTTT | CASSPRETEAFF
15 | . | TRBJ1-5 | TRBV5-1 | . | TGCGCCAGCAGCTTGGCAGCGGGTAGCAATCAGCCCCAGCATTTT | CASSLAAGSNQPQHF
13 | . | TRBJ1-1 | TRBV14 | TRBD1 | TGTGCCAGCAGCCAGGCCGGGACAGGGACCGCTTTCTTT | CASSQAGTGTAFF
16 | . | TRBJ2-5 | TRBV7-2 | TRBD1 | TGTGCCAGCAGCTTAGTTCGGGACAGGGGGCGAGAGACCCAGTACTTC | CASSLVRDRGRETQYF
15 | once | TRBJ2-3 | TRBV15 | TRBD2 | TGTGCCACCAGCCTCGAGGTAGCGGGGGGGGATACGCAGTATTTT | CATSLEVAGGDTQYF
18 | once | TRBJ2-1 | TRBV11-3 | TRBD2 | TGTGCCAGCAGCTCCCCAAGACTAGCGGGAGTAAATTACAATGAGCAGTTCTTC | CASSSPRLAGVNYNEQFF
15 | once | TRBJ1-1 | TRBV27 | . | TGTGCCAGCAGTTTACATCCGTACATGAACACTGAAGCTTTCTTT | CASSLHPYMNTEAFF
15 | . | TRBJ1-2 | TRBV4-3 | . | TGCGCCAGCAGCCAAGATTGGGGGGGCGGGGATGGCTACACCTTC | CASSQDWGGGDGYTF
15 | . | TRBJ2-6 | TRBV6-1 | TRBD1 | TGTGCCAGCAGTCAACCTAGGGGACAGGGCGCCCTAGTGACTTTC | CASSQPRGQGALVTF
15 | . | TRBJ2-1 | TRBV7-3 | TRBD2 | TGTGCCAGCAGCCTCGGGACTAGCGGGAGAAATGAGCAGTTCTTC | CASSLGTSGRNEQFF
16 | . | TRBJ2-7 | TRBV7-3 | TRBD2 | TGTGCCAGCAGCCCGACCGGGGGGTTAAGCTCCTACGAGCAGTACTTC | CASSPTGGLSSYEQYF
14 | . | TRBJ2-7 | TRBV7-9 | TRBD1 | TGTTCCAGCAGCCCCCCGACAGGGGACTACGAGCAGTACTTC | CSSSPPTGDYEQYF
14 | . | TRBJ2-7 | TRBV9 | . | TGTGCCAGCAGCGTAGCTTACGGTGGCTACGAGCAGTACTTC | CASSVAYGGYEQYF
16 | . | TRBJ2-6 | TRBV7-9 | TRBD1 | TGTGCCAGCACCCGGGACAGTAGACCTGGGGCCAACGTCCTGACTTTC | CASTRDSRPGANVLTF
15 | few | TRBJ2-1 | TRBV4-1 | TRBD2 | TGCGCCAGCAGCCAAGAGACTAGCGCTTACAATGAGCAGTTCTTC | CASSQETSAYNEQFF
17 | . | TRBJ2-2 | TRBV4-1 | TRBD1 | TGCGCCAGCAGCCTTGGGACAGGGGCCTTGGACACCGGGGAGCTGTTTTTT | CASSLGTGALDTGELFF
15 | . | TRBJ2-3 | TRBV27 | . | TGTGCCAGCAGTCCCCTGGCGGTGAGCACAGATACGCAGTATTTT | CASSPLAVSTDTQYF
14 | . | TRBJ1-4 | TRBV7-9 | . | TGTGCCAGCAGCCGACGGGGGATTGATGAAAAACTGTTTTTT | CASSRRGIDEKLFF
15 | . | TRBJ2-2 | TRBV15 | TRBD2 | TGTGCCACCAGCAGACTAGCGGGAGATACCGGGGAGCTGTTTTTT | CATSRLAGDTGELFF
12 | . | TRBJ1-1 | TRBV7-8 | . | TGTGCCAGCAGCTTTGACAGGCGAGAAGCTTTCTTT | CASSFDRREAFF
15 | few | TRBJ2-2 | TRBV7-2 | TRBD2 | TGTGCCAGCAGCTCCTTAGCGGGGGGGCTCGGGGAGCTGTTTTTT | CASSSLAGGLGELFF
15 | few | TRBJ2-1 | TRBV7-5 | . | TGTGCCAGAAGCTCTCTAGCGGGAGCGTTTTCTGAGCAGTTCTTC | CARSSLAGAFSEQFF
15 | few | TRBJ2-2 | TRBV11-3 | . | TGTGCCAGCAGAACACAAGGGACATCCACCGGGGAGCTGTTTTTT | CASRTQGTSTGELFF
15 | . | TRBJ2-4 | TRBV6-4 | . | TGTGCCAGCACCCCTTTTTTCCTAGCCAAAAACAGTCAGTACTTC | CASTPFFLAKNSQYF
16 | . | TRBJ2-5 | TRBV5-4 | . | TGTGCCAGCAGCTTTGAGGAGGGACCACTCCAAGAGACCCAGTACTTC | CASSFEEGPLQETQYF
16 | . | TRBJ2-3 | TRBV19 | . | TGTGCCAGTACCCGAATAGGTGGGGCCAGCACAGATACGCAGTATTTT | CASTRIGGASTDTQYF
16 | . | TRBJ2-5 | TRBV23-1 | . | TGCGCCAGCAGTCAACAGAGCGGGAAAGGGGGAGAGACCCAGTACTTC | CASSQQSGKGGETQYF
18 | . | TRBJ2-7 | TRBV12-5 | TRBD1 | TGTGCTAGTGGTTTGGTAGGCTCCGGGACAGGGATTTCCTACGAGCAGTACTTC | CASGLVGSGTGISYEQYF
13 | . | TRBJ2-7 | TRBV19 | TRBD1 | TGTGCCAGTAGTATGGGACAGGGCTACGAGCAGTACTTC | CASSMGQGYEQYF
13 | . | TRBJ2-3 | TRBV5-6 | . | TGTGCCAGCAAGGGACAATGGGGAGATACGCAGTATTTT | CASKGQWGDTQYF
15 | . | TRBJ1-2 | TRBV19 | TRBD1 | TGTGCCAGTACTAGGGACAGGGGGCCGTGGGATGGCTACACCTTC | CASTRDRGPWDGYTF
16 | . | TRBJ1-1 | TRBV30 | . | TGTGCCTGGAGTGTATGGTGGACCCCAGGGGTCACTGAAGCTTTCTTT | CAWSVWWTPGVTEAFF
15 | . | TRBJ2-5 | TRBV5-1 | . | TGCGCCAGCAGCTTGGAGATAGGGGTGGCCGAGACCCAGTACTTC | CASSLEIGVAETQYF
14 | . | TRBJ2-2 | TRBV7-9 | . | TGTGCCAGCAGCCAAACAGGGACCACCGGGGAGCTGTTTTTT | CASSQTGTTGELFF
13 | . | TRBJ2-7 | TRBV28 | TRBD2 | TGTGCCAGCAAGAAAAGCGGGGTCTACGAGCAGTACTTC | CASKKSGVYEQYF
13 | . | TRBJ2-5 | TRBV19 | TRBD1 | TGTGCCTCCCGGGACAGGGGGGGAGAGACCCAGTACTTC | CASRDRGGETQYF
13 | . | TRBJ1-5 | TRBV6-5 | . | TGTGCCAGCAGCCCCCAGGGTCAAGGGCCCCAGCATTTT | CASSPQGQGPQHF